The 16 T cell receptor beta chains in this list originate from one sample, sequenced in a study of T cells in Graves' hyperthyroidism and ophthalmopathy. From RNA transcripts, TCR beta CDR3 regions were amplified. Primed by the HTBI set, a first-round RT-PCR was run on the TCR CDR3. TCRdb re-called the multiplex PCR reads through MiXCR, storing one row per CDR3 protein. Of approximately 630,000 distinct CDR3 sequences in the sample, roughly 16% were seen once. Sequencing input: blood. All receptors come from a woman in her 30s with Graves' hyperthyroidism.

This clonotype was found many times. This chain joins TRBV28 and TRBJ2-1; 7 positions match TRBD2. Trimming at V came to 7 bases and at J to 4 bases, leaving 16 bases not matched to a gene. Germline assignment: CDR1 MDHEN and CDR2 SYDVKM. CDR3 length equals 17 residues. The CDR3 loop is CASTNGERDRRYNEQFF. In nucleotides, the CDR3 is TGTGCCAGCACCAATGGGGAGCGGGACCGAAGGTACAATGAGCAGTTCTTC.

This clonotype was picked up many times. The gene calls are TRBV7-2 and TRBJ2-3; TRBD1 aligns across 7 bases. Germline-derived CDR1 and CDR2 are SGHTA and FQGNSA. This CDR3 contains 14 residues. Trimming took 4 bases from V and 2 from J; bases not matched to a gene: 3. The CDR3 region has the DNA TGTGCCAGCAGCTCAACAGGGGCCACAGATACGCAGTATTTT. Its translation is CASSSTGATDTQYF.

This chain uses TRBV4-1 with TRBJ1-3; perhaps TRBD1 as D (6 bases). The CDR3 spans 17 residues. CDR1 MGHRA and CDR2 YSYEKL come from the germline V gene. V dropped 4 bases and J dropped 0 bases, with 16 bases sitting between them. The CDR3 loop is CASSPNRAGISGNTIYF. In DNA, the CDR3 is TGCGCCAGCAGCCCAAACAGGGCGGGCATCTCTGGAAACACCATATATTTT.

Many counts were recorded for this clonotype. This chain links TRBV6-2 or TRBV6-3 with TRBJ2-1, with 8 bases that match TRBD1. Germline V gene lookup returns CDR1 MNHEY and CDR2 SVGEGT. The CDR3 covers 16 residues. After removal of 5 bases from V and 4 bases from J, the junction contained 10 bases not matched to a gene. CDR3 bases: TGTGCCAGCAGTAGCGCCGGACAGGGTTTATACAATGAGCAGTTCTTC. It is translated as CASSSAGQGLYNEQFF.

This clonotype was counted ten times or more. J is TRBJ2-7 and V is TRBV6-5; D is uncertain. CDR1 is MNHEY and CDR2 is SVGAGI in the germline V gene. This CDR3 has 15 residues. V was pared by 0 bases and J by 9 bases, with 18 bases between. The DNA of the CDR3 is TGTGCCAGCAGTTACTCGTACAGAGACCCTTTGGGGCAGTACTTC. Amino acids: CASSYSYRDPLGQYF.

This clonotype occurred many times. This chain links TRBV20-1 with TRBJ2-7; D ambiguous. The CDR3 has 13 amino acids. Deletions cut 5 bases from V and 2 bases from J, with 13 bases between. Germline loops: CDR1 DFQATT, CDR2 SNEGSKA (reference sequence). In DNA, the CDR3 is TGCAGTGCTCAGGCCCCAAGAGCCTACGAGCAGTACTTC. This gives the protein CSAQAPRAYEQYF.

This clonotype was counted at least ten times. This chain joins TRBV30 and TRBJ2-7; 7 positions agree with TRBD1. With V trimmed by 2 bases and J by 3 bases, 4 bases remained unmatched. The CDR3 sequence is 13 residues long. Germline CDR1 is GTSNPN and CDR2 is SVGIG (reference sequence). The DNA for the CDR3 is TGTGCCTGGAGTCGCGACAGGGTCTACGAGCAGTACTTC. Translated, it gives CAWSRDRVYEQYF.

A word on this clonotype: This clone may be a read error of a much larger clone one base away. The chain employs TRBV6-1 and TRBJ1-1; D unclear. CDR1 is MNHNS and CDR2 is SASEGT in the germline V gene. The CDR3 loop spans 13 amino acids. Here the CDR3 DNA reads TGTGCCAGCAGTGAAAAGAGGAACACTGGAGCTTTCTTT. Its protein is CASSEKRNTGAFF.

The chain carries TRBV20-1 and TRBJ2-7; D not resolved. The germline gives CDR1 DFQATT, CDR2 SNEGSKA (reference sequence). This CDR3 comprises 12 residues. V lost 4 bases and J lost 1, with 8 bases in between. The CDR3 here is CSAIIESYEQYF. The CDR3 nucleotides are TGCAGTGCTATAATAGAATCCTACGAGCAGTACTTC.

The sample holds many counts of this clonotype. The CDR3 DNA is TGTGCCATCAGTGTGGGCTCTGGCTATGAGCAGTTCTTC. It yields the protein CAISVGSGYEQFF. This chain links TRBV10-3 with TRBJ2-1; D ambiguous. There are 13 residues in the CDR3. Germline lookup yields CDR1 ENHRY and CDR2 SYGVKD. V was pared by 4 bases and J by 8 bases, with 12 bases between.

This clonotype appeared a few times. The gene calls are TRBV9 and TRBJ1-4; TRBD1 matches 7 bases. CDR1 and CDR2 (germline): SGDLS, YYNGEE. The CDR3 totals 15 residues. The V segment lost 0 bases and the J segment 5 bases; nucleotides outside the gene matches: 4. For the CDR3, the DNA is TGTGCCAGCAGCGTAGCGACAGGGTTAAATGAAAAACTGTTTTTT. This encodes CASSVATGLNEKLFF.

The rearrangement uses TRBV5-1 and TRBJ1-2; D may be TRBD1 (6 bases). CDR1 and CDR2 from the germline V gene are SGHRS and YFSETQ. The CDR3 covers 13 residues. V lost 4 bases to trimming and J lost 7 bases, with 14 bases between them. The CDR3 sequence: CASSETTGFGYTF. The CDR3 DNA reads TGCGCCAGCAGCGAGACTACAGGGTTTGGCTACACCTTC.

This clonotype was observed a few times. The gene calls are TRBV20-1 and TRBJ1-2; D may be TRBD1 (6 bases). Germline V gives CDR1 DFQATT, CDR2 SNEGSKA (reference sequence). This CDR3 comprises 16 residues. V lost 0 bases, J lost 3 bases, and 17 bases lay in between. CDR3 coding DNA: TGCAGTGCTAGAGATCGAACAGGGAGGGATTACTATGGCTACACCTTC. Encoded protein: CSARDRTGRDYYGYTF.

This chain joins TRBV11-2 and TRBJ1-3; 8 bases line up with TRBD1. The germline CDR1 and CDR2 sequences are SGHAT and FQNNGV. The CDR3 consists of 17 residues. After removal of 4 bases from V and 4 bases from J, the junction contained 12 bases not matched to a gene. The chain's CDR3 is CASSSRTGMVGGNTIYF. The CDR3 bases are TGTGCCAGCAGCTCCCGGACAGGGATGGTCGGCGGAAACACCATATATTTT.

This clonotype was seen ten or more times. The V call is TRBV20-1, the J call TRBJ2-3; no clear D. Germline assignment: CDR1 DFQATT and CDR2 SNEGSKA (reference sequence). The CDR3 is 14 amino acids. Trimming pared 3 bases from V and 2 bases from J, leaving 12 bases between. CDR3 bases: TGCAGTGCTAGTTCACTGCAACTCACAGATACGCAGTATTTT. As protein: CSASSLQLTDTQYF.

This clonotype was detected a few times. The chain has TRBV7-9 and TRBJ2-3; perhaps TRBD2 as D (6 bases). V dropped 5 bases and J dropped 1 base, with 16 bases sitting between them. This CDR3 has 16 amino acids. Per germline, CDR1 SEHNR and CDR2 FQNEAQ (reference sequence). This chain's CDR3 is CASSKKPSVGTDTQYF. The CDR3 DNA follows: TGTGCCAGCAGCAAAAAGCCTAGCGTGGGCACAGATACGCAGTATTTT.